The entry below gives a single T cell receptor beta chain sequence along with its context. Its antigen is undetermined. The CDR3 does not end in the conserved phenylalanine or tryptophan, so this is likely a read error. No DNA is shown, since the ends of the CDR3 on it are uncertain; the CDR3 is the one TCRdb lists. The CDR3 is 10 amino acids long, termini counted. Germline assignment: CDR1 SGHDN and CDR2 FVKESK. This entry is derived from a study of CD8+ T cells in alopecia areata. Findings and limits, study-wide: Baseline CD8+ expansion's link to response remains uncertain, as there was one nonresponder.

cDNA prepared by RNA extraction and subsequent reverse transcription served as the template for sequencing. Some clones are missing from TCRdb's copy, which holds only in-frame ones; the method was immunoSEQ multiplex PCR. The repertoire includes roughly 110,000 clones, roughly 50% of them detected once, and about 3.2% sits in the top ten. Treatment reported: oral pan-JAK inhibitor, 5-10 mg twice daily. Those with alopecia areata gave lesional scalp punch biopsies and peripheral blood. The input for sequencing was CD4+ T cells sorted from blood, taken at week 24, from a patient treated with tofacitinib. V gene TRBV14 combines with J gene TRBJ2-7; the table's TRBD1 call for D was not verified on the DNA. This clonotype was sampled from a human donor with alopecia areata. The chain's CDR3 is CASSQRDRGL.